This T cell receptor (beta chain) originates from a study of blood T cell repertoires in COVID-19. Study summary: The United States, Italy and Spain provided the acute and convalescent COVID-19 samples. Nucleic acid was either cDNA or gDNA, and it came from T cells, B-cell-depleted T cells, or PBMCs.

As originally analysed: Estimation of nucleated cell counts was performed using reference gene primer amplification. TCRdb's copy holds only in-frame clones and misses some; the assay was immunoSEQ multiplex PCR. V and J calls and clone size come straight from that table; D and trimming were deduced from the DNA. This table holds approximately 670,000 clones, 85% to 90% found once. This CDR3 contains 16 residues. V trimming: 4 bases; J trimming: 1 base; junction bases outside the gene matches: 11. Germline lookup yields CDR1 SGHDT and CDR2 YYEEEE. The clonotype was recovered from a woman aged 18-35 years with acute or convalescent COVID-19. The sample comprised peripheral blood. V and J are TRBV5-6 and TRBJ2-7; 7 nucleotides align to TRBD2. This chain's CDR3 is CASSPGRDYWSYEQYF. The CDR3 nucleotides are TGTGCCAGCAGCCCGGGCCGGGACTATTGGTCCTACGAGCAGTACTTC.